Sequencing of this TCR beta chain was carried out in a study of cytomegalovirus exposure and HLA in healthy donors. Whole-study findings and limits: Many donors shared some public TCRs, even though most TCR sequences were rare.

There are a few counts of this clone. As yet, its antigen is unknown. Only in-frame clones appear in the TCRdb table, and some are missing; sequencing was by immunoSEQ multiplex PCR. The sample records 250,000 to 350,000 clones, 70% to 90% being singletons. Trimming at V came to 3 bases and at J to 7 bases, leaving 9 bases not matched to a gene. The CDR3 sequence is 15 residues long. CDR1 is SGHRS and CDR2 is YFSETQ in the germline V gene. The source material was PBMCs. The chain uses TRBV5-1 and TRBJ2-1, with 8 bases fitting TRBD1. The source is a man aged 25 to 40 in good health and CMV-seronegative. This chain's CDR3 is CASSWTTGEDNEQFF. The CDR3 nucleotides read TGCGCCAGCAGCTGGACGACAGGGGAGGATAATGAGCAGTTCTTC.